Reported below is one TCR beta chain. Its antigen remains unidentified. The sample comes from a study of CXCR3-negative and CXCR3-positive naive CD8 T cells. UMI labels and 5' RACE were used to prepare the TRB cDNA libraries. Using the 5' RACE reads, TCRdb records one entry per CDR3 protein without DNA. In all, the sample yields 50,000 to 75,000 distinct CDR3 sequences. The CDR3 spans 15 residues. In germline, CDR1 is MNHEY, CDR2 SVGEGT. Study-level findings and limits: For memory CD8+ cells diversity was much lower, but both naive subsets had comparably high diversity. Unlike memory cells, which differed, naive CXCR3-negative and CXCR3-positive cells had similar TRBV-TRBJ usage. CXCR3-negative naive cells had less hydrophobic TRB CDR3s than did CXCR3-positive naive cells.

Material for sequencing was naive CXCR3- CD8+ T cells from blood. Subset in this sample: CD45RO-CCR7+CD27+CD95- naive CD8+ T cells lacking CXCR3 (TNR3-). The chain has TRBV6-2 or TRBV6-3 and TRBJ1-1; TCRdb outputs TRBD1, but without DNA this stays unchecked. This receptor was obtained from a human donor in good health. Some clones in this sample may be carry-over from other donors' samples. The CDR3 is CASSYDSRGETEAFF.